This T cell receptor beta chain was identified during a study of low-dose radiotherapy and immunotherapy resistance in tumors. Study details: Cohort 1 was treated with 0.5 Gy per fraction at 2-week intervals, amounting to 6.5 Gy overall. Every two weeks patients got nivolumab 240 mg flat dose, plus ipilimumab 1 mg/kg every six weeks, intravenously.

Time point given: before trial treatment. cDNA synthesis used a TRAV/TRBV-specific primer set for both chains. A roughly 20-cycle PCR with a constant-region primer and V-primer adapter amplified TCRs. MiXCR, applied by TCRdb to the reads, yields one record per CDR3 protein. The sample contains around 76,000 distinct CDR3 sequences, 31% of which appear only once. Ten or more counts support this clonotype. Trimming removed 0 bases from V and 3 bases from J; junction bases left unmatched: 14. This CDR3 has 17 amino acids. The germline gives CDR1 GTSNPN, CDR2 SVGIG (reference sequence). The source of this sequence is a female donor with ovarian cancer. The sequencing here drew on PBMCs, taken before treatment. The gene calls are TRBV30 and TRBJ2-7, with 7 positions matching TRBD2. CDR3 DNA: TGTGCCTGGAGTGTAGTTGGGTCTAGCGGTTTGCTCTACGAGCAGTACTTC. This codes for CAWSVVGSSGLLYEQYF.